These T cell receptor beta chains were read from a single sample in a study of T cell clones after liver transplantation. The repertoire was sequenced with immunoSEQ multiplex PCR; TCRdb's copy has only in-frame clones and lacks some. The data hold nearly 55,000 clones, with approximately 84% observed a single time. The specimen comprised CD4+ T cells from blood, sampled before liver transplant. These TCRs come from a human donor who received a liver transplant. The CDR3 runs from the conserved cysteine through the conserved F or W. The D gene is left open where the match is weak. For some rows the clone size is stated as once, few or many, or as a class when expanded; others skip it.

>.|.|TRBV10-2|TRBJ1-5
CASSESGNQPQHF
TGCGCCAGCAGTGAGTCGGGCAATCAGCCCCAGCATTTT
>.|medium-sized|TRBV2|TRBJ2-7
CASSPGTVPYEQYF
TGTGCCAGCAGCCCCGGGACGGTTCCCTACGAGCAGTACTTC
>.|.|TRBV18|TRBJ2-2
CASSQQTVGSTGELFF
TGTGCCAGCTCACAACAGACAGTTGGGAGCACCGGGGAGCTGTTTTTT
>.|.|TRBV18|TRBJ2-7
CASSPPGTGSPYEQYF
TGTGCCAGCTCACCACCAGGTACGGGGAGCCCGTACGAGCAGTACTTC
>.|.|TRBV6-5|TRBJ1-5
CASSSDGRQPQHF
TGTGCCAGCAGTTCAGACGGACGACAGCCCCAGCATTTT
>.|.|TRBV7-6|TRBJ2-7
CASSLTASSYEQYF
TGTGCCAGCAGCTTAACAGCAAGCTCCTACGAGCAGTACTTC
>.|.|TRBV4-1|TRBJ2-7
CASSQGWDGAYEQYF
TGCGCCAGCAGCCAAGGATGGGACGGAGCCTACGAGCAGTACTTC
>.|.|TRBV30|TRBJ2-7
CAWRVLGGTYEQYF
TGTGCCTGGAGGGTCCTCGGGGGTACCTACGAGCAGTACTTC
>.|.|TRBV5-1|TRBJ1-2
CASSRDGSNYGYTF
TGCGCCAGCAGTCGGGACGGTTCTAACTATGGCTACACCTTC
>.|.|TRBV2|TRBJ1-2
CASSVDTNYGYTF
TGTGCCAGCAGTGTGGACACGAACTATGGCTACACCTTC
>.|.|TRBV18|TRBJ2-2
CASSDRLQNTGELFF
TGTGCCAGCTCGGACAGACTCCAGAACACCGGGGAGCTGTTTTTT
>.|.|TRBV4-3|TRBJ2-1
CASSQEGFSYNEQFF
TGCGCCAGCAGCCAAGAGGGGTTCTCCTACAATGAGCAGTTCTTC
>.|.|TRBV29-1|TRBJ1-6
CSVRTRDNNRGDSPLHF
TGCAGCGTACGAACCCGGGACAATAATCGAGGTGACTCACCCCTCCACTTT
>.|.|TRBV5-1|TRBJ2-7
CASSYGQSSYEQYF
TGCGCCAGCAGTTACGGACAGAGCTCCTACGAGCAGTACTTC
>TRBD2|.|TRBV19|TRBJ2-7
CASSIGTSGSYEQYF
TGTGCCAGTAGTATAGGGACTAGCGGCTCCTACGAGCAGTACTTC
>TRBD1|.|TRBV7-8|TRBJ2-3
CASSLRQGRNTQYF
TGTGCCAGCAGCCTAAGACAGGGAAGAAATACGCAGTATTTT
>.|.|TRBV7-6|TRBJ2-2
CASSPPRAAGELFF
TGTGCCAGCAGCCCCCCCCGGGCCGCTGGGGAGCTGTTTTTT
>TRBD2|once|TRBV4-3|TRBJ2-3
CASSLEGMGSGNTDTQYF
TGCGCCAGCAGCCTCGAAGGGATGGGTAGCGGGAACACAGATACGCAGTATTTT
>TRBD1|once|TRBV19|TRBJ2-3
CASSRGTGASDTQYF
TGTGCCAGTAGTAGAGGGACAGGGGCTTCAGATACGCAGTATTTT
>.|few|TRBV5-1|TRBJ2-7
CASSLRWGALEQYF
TGCGCCAGCAGCTTGAGGTGGGGAGCCCTCGAGCAGTACTTC
>.|.|TRBV11-3|TRBJ2-3
CASSLGLAGAGDTQYF
TGTGCCAGCAGCTTAGGTTTGGCGGGGGCGGGAGATACGCAGTATTTT
>.|.|TRBV5-1|TRBJ1-1
CASSLSATLNTEAFF
TGCGCCAGCAGCTTGTCAGCCACCTTGAACACTGAAGCTTTCTTT
>.|.|TRBV5-1|TRBJ2-1
CASSQDTSYNEQFF
TGCGCCAGCAGCCAGGACACCTCCTACAATGAGCAGTTCTTC
>.|.|TRBV7-3|TRBJ1-1
CASSLAGGGNTEAFF
TGTGCCAGCAGCTTAGCGGGAGGGGGAAACACTGAAGCTTTCTTT
>.|.|TRBV7-6|TRBJ2-5
CASSLRIVETQYF
TGTGCCAGCAGCCTTCGGATCGTGGAGACCCAGTACTTC
>.|many|TRBV6-5|TRBJ2-7
CASSVTSFTYEQYF
TGTGCCAGCAGTGTTACCAGTTTTACCTACGAGCAGTACTTC
>.|.|TRBV5-5|TRBJ2-3
CASSSARSTDTQYF
TGTGCCAGCAGCTCTGCCAGGTCAACAGATACGCAGTATTTT
>.|.|TRBV7-3|TRBJ2-1
CASSLSGGPYNEQFF
TGTGCCAGCAGCTTAAGCGGCGGGCCATACAATGAGCAGTTCTTC
>.|.|TRBV7-9|TRBJ2-2
CASALTRGTGELFF
TGTGCCAGCGCCTTGACCAGAGGCACCGGGGAGCTGTTTTTT
>.|.|TRBV6-5|TRBJ1-5
CASSYSRDNQPQHF
TGTGCCAGCAGTTACTCGCGGGATAATCAGCCCCAGCATTTT
>.|.|TRBV23-1|TRBJ2-7
CASSLTGAYEQYF
TGCGCCAGCAGTCTTACGGGCGCCTACGAGCAGTACTTC
>.|.|TRBV5-1|TRBJ1-1
CASSLLGYTEAFF
TGCGCCAGCAGCTTGCTAGGGTACACTGAAGCTTTCTTT
>.|.|TRBV6-6|TRBJ1-4
CASSYQKGDEKLFF
TGTGCCAGCAGTTATCAGAAGGGGGATGAAAAACTGTTTTTT
>.|.|TRBV15|TRBJ1-2
CATSTGPYPLYGYTF
TGTGCCACCAGCACGGGACCGTATCCCCTCTATGGCTACACCTTC
>.|.|TRBV10-3|TRBJ2-7
CAISESGRQAYEQYF
TGTGCCATCAGTGAGTCGGGGAGACAGGCCTACGAGCAGTACTTC
>.|.|TRBV7-8|TRBJ2-2
CASSRQTKRGSLNTGELFF
TGTGCCAGCAGCCGCCAAACGAAGAGGGGGTCTCTAAACACCGGGGAGCTGTTTTTT
>TRBD2|.|TRBV5-1|TRBJ2-2
CASSLPSLAGTGELFF
TGCGCCAGCAGCTTACCGTCCCTAGCGGGCACCGGGGAGCTGTTTTTT
>.|.|TRBV9|TRBJ1-6
CASSVGKTNSPLHF
TGTGCCAGCAGCGTAGGAAAGACTAATTCACCCCTCCACTTT
>.|.|TRBV4-3|TRBJ2-7
CASSQEATDPYEQYF
TGCGCCAGCAGCCAAGAGGCGACGGATCCCTACGAGCAGTACTTC
>.|.|TRBV4-1|TRBJ2-6
CASSPDRSSGANVLTF
TGCGCCAGCAGCCCAGACAGGAGTTCTGGGGCCAACGTCCTGACTTTC